This TCR beta chain was documented in a study of blood T cell repertoires in COVID-19. Germline assignment: CDR1 KGHSH and CDR2 LQKENI. Deletions cut 6 bases from V and 8 bases from J, with 17 bases between. The CDR3 totals 14 residues. Only in-frame clones appear in the TCRdb table, and some are missing; sequencing was by immunoSEQ multiplex PCR. The sample consists of fewer than 350,000 clones, roughly 90% of them appearing once. The sample was PBMCs or T cells enriched from blood (not recorded which). This rearrangement joins TRBV18 to TRBJ1-5; D call uncertain. The receptor was isolated from a woman between 35 and 50 years old with acute COVID-19. The CDR3: CASSPSSGREPQHF. CDR3 nucleotides: TGTGCCAGCTCTCCCTCGAGCGGAAGGGAGCCCCAGCATTTT.